This T cell receptor beta chain is from a study of CD8+ T cells in alopecia areata. Study details: Tofacitinib administration to treated patients was oral, at 5 to 10 mg twice daily.

In each case, RNA was isolated and then reverse transcribed into cDNA as the sequencing template. Only in-frame clones appear in the TCRdb table, and some are missing; sequencing was by immunoSEQ multiplex PCR. Among 95,000 to 100,000 clones listed, about 60% were seen once. Treatment reported: oral pan-JAK inhibitor, 5-10 mg twice daily. The length of the CDR3 is 17 residues. Germline V gene sequence: CDR1 LNHDA, CDR2 SQIVND (reference sequence). The ends were cut back, 3 bases at V and 3 bases at J, with 20 bases in the middle. The sample consisted of CD8+ T cells sorted from blood, taken at approximately week 60, from a patient treated with tofacitinib. The sequence came from a human donor with alopecia areata. V is TRBV19 and J is TRBJ1-1; D possibly corresponds to TRBD1 (6 bases). In nucleotides, the CDR3 is TGTGCCAGTAGTATTACGGGGACAAGAGGAAGCCACACTGAAGCTTTCTTT. This gives the protein CASSITGTRGSHTEAFF.